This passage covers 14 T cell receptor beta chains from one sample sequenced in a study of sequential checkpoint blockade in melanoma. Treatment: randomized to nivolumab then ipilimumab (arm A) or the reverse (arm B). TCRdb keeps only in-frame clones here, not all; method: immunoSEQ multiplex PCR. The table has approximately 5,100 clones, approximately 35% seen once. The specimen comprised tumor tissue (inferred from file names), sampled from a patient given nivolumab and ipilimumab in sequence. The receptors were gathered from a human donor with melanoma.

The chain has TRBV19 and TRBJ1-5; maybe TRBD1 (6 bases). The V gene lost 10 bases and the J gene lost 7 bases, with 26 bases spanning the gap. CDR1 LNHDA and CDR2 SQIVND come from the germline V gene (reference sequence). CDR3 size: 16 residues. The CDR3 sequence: CATRGSSRGWRQPQHF. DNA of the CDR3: TGTGCCACCCGCGGTTCGTCCAGGGGATGGAGGCAGCCCCAGCATTTT.

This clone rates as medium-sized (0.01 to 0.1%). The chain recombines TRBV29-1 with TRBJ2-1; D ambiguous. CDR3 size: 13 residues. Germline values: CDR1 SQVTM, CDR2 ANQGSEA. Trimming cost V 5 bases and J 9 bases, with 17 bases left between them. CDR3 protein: CSVTPLGSGEQFF. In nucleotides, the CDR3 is TGCAGCGTTACCCCTTTGGGTTCGGGTGAGCAGTTCTTC.

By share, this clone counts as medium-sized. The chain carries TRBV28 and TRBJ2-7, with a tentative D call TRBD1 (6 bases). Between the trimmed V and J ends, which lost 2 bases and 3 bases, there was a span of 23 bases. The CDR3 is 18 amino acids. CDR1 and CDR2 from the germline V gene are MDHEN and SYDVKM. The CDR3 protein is CASSLPTNRVMGSYEQYF. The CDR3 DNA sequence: TGTGCCAGCAGTTTACCTACCAACAGGGTAATGGGGAGCTACGAGCAGTACTTC.

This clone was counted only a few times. The DNA for the CDR3 is TGTGCCTGGAGTGTTAGTTACAGCTACAATGAGCAGTTCTTC. Encoded protein: CAWSVSYSYNEQFF. The V gene is TRBV30, the J gene TRBJ2-1; no firm D call. Germline V gene lookup returns CDR1 GTSNPN and CDR2 SVGIG (reference sequence). The CDR3 has 14 residues. Trimming removed 0 bases from V and 3 bases from J, with 9 bases in between.

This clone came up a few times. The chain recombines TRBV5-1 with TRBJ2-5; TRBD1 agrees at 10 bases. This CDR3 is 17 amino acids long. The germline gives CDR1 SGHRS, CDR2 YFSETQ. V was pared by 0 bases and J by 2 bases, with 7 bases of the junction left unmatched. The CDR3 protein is CASSLVTGGASQETQYF. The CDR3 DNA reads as TGCGCCAGCAGCTTGGTGACAGGGGGCGCCTCACAAGAGACCCAGTACTTC.

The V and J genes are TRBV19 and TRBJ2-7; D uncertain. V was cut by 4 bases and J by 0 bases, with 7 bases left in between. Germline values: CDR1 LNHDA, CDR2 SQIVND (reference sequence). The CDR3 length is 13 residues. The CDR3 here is CASSTVLSYEQYF. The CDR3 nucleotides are TGTGCCAGTAGTACGGTCCTCTCCTACGAGCAGTACTTC.

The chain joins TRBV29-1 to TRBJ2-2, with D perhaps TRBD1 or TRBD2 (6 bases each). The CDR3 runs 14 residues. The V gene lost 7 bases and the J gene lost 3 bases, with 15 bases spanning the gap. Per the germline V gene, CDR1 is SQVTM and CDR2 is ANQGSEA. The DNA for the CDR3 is TGCAGCGCCGATGGGGGGCCAGACACCGGGGAGCTGTTTTTT. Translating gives CSADGGPDTGELFF.

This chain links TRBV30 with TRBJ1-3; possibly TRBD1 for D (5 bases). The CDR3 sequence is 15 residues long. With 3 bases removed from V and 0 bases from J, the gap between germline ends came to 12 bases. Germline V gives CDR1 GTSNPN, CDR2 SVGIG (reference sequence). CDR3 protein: CAWRPGRSSGNTIYF. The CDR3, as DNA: TGTGCCTGGAGGCCGGGACGGAGCTCTGGAAACACCATATATTTT.

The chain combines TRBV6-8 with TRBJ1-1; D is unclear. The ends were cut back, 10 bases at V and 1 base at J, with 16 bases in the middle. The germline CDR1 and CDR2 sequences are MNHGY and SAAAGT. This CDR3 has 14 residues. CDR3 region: CAISRNPPNTEAFF. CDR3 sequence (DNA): TGTGCCATCAGCCGGAACCCCCCGAACACTGAAGCTTTCTTT.

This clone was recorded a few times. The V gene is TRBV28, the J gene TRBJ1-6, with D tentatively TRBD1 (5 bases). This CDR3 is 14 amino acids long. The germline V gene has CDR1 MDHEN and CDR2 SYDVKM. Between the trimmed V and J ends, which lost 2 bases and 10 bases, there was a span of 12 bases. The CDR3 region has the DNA TGTGCCAGCAGTTTAACCGGGTCAGGGTCACCCCTCCACTTT. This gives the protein CASSLTGSGSPLHF.

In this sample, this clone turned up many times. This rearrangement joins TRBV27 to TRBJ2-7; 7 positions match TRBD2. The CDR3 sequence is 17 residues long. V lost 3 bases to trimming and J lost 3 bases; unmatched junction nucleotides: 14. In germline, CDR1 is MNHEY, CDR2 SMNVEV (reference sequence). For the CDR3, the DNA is TGTGCCAGCAGTTTTCTTCGCGGGAGAGGTAATAACTACGAGCAGTACTTC. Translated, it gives CASSFLRGRGNNYEQYF.

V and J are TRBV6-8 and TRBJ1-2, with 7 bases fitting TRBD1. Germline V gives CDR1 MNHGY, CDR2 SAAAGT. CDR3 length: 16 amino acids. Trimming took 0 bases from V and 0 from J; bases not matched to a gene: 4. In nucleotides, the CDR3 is TGTGCCAGCAGTTACTCCGGGACAGTAACTAACTATGGCTACACCTTC. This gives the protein CASSYSGTVTNYGYTF.

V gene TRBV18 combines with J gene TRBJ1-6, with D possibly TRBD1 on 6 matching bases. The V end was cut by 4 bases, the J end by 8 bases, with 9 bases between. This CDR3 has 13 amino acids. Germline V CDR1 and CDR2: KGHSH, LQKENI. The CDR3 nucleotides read TGTGCCAGCTCACTACGACAGGATTCACCCCTCCACTTT. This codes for CASSLRQDSPLHF.

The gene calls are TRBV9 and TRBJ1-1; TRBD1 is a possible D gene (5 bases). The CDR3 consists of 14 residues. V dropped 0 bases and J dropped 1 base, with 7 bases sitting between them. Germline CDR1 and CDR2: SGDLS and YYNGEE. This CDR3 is CASSVVGENTEAFF. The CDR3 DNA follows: TGTGCCAGCAGCGTAGTGGGGGAGAACACTGAAGCTTTCTTT.